What follows are 29 T cell receptor beta chains derived from one specimen sequenced in a study of blood T cell repertoires in COVID-19 (dated by TCRdb to 2018 to 2021). The library was made by the immunoSEQ multiplex PCR assay. Not all clones reach the TCRdb copy of this immuneACCESS table, which keeps in-frame sequences only. Checked studies attribute under half of the gap to unresolved V genes and leave the rest unexplained. The table for this sample lists 95,000 to 150,000 clones; about 83% of them were counted only once. 3.5% to 4.5% of the sample belongs to the ten largest clones. The source material was peripheral blood. The receptors stem from a man in his 60s with acute or convalescent COVID-19.

The chain couples TRBV3-1 (or the pseudogene TRBV3-2) to TRBJ1-1; TRBD1 might be the D (5 bases). The CDR3 runs to 16 residues. The germline gives CDR1 LGHDT, CDR2 YNNKEL (reference sequence). Trimming shortened V by 6 bases and J by 1 base, and 18 bases separated the two germline ends. As DNA, the CDR3 is TGTGCCAGCAGTCAGTCGCCGGGACTGACGAACACTGAAGCTTTCTTT. As protein: CASSQSPGLTNTEAFF.

This chain uses TRBV6-5 with TRBJ1-2; TRBD1 matches 10 bases. CDR1 and CDR2 from the germline V gene are MNHEY and SVGAGI. This CDR3 contains 15 residues. Losses at the gene ends were 6 bases for V and 8 bases for J; bases not matched to a gene: 12. The DNA of the CDR3 is TGTGCCAGCAGCCACCGGGGGACAGGGGTAAAAGGCTACACCTTC. Protein: CASSHRGTGVKGYTF.

The V and J genes are TRBV6-5 and TRBJ2-2, with 12 bases identical to TRBD2. Germline V CDR1 and CDR2: MNHEY, SVGAGI. CDR3 length equals 15 residues. The ends lost 2 bases at V and 7 bases at J; junction bases unmatched: 2. Here the CDR3 reads CASSYLAGGGGELFF. CDR3 coding DNA: TGTGCCAGCAGTTACCTAGCGGGAGGGGGCGGGGAGCTGTTTTTT.

This clone was found once. V gene TRBV10-3 combines with J gene TRBJ2-5; D might be TRBD2 (5 bases). Germline values: CDR1 ENHRY, CDR2 SYGVKD. V lost 3 bases to trimming and J lost 3 bases, with 5 bases between them. CDR3 length: 12 residues. CDR3 sequence: CAISDGKETQYF. The CDR3 nucleotides are TGTGCCATCAGTGACGGGAAAGAGACCCAGTACTTC.

The V and J genes are TRBV6-5 and TRBJ1-1, with 7 bases lining up with TRBD1. Germline CDR1 MNHEY, CDR2 SVGAGI. Trimming cost V 0 bases and J 0 bases; bases outside gene matches: 4. CDR3 length: 16 amino acids. The CDR3: CASSYSSGQLNTEAFF. CDR3 DNA: TGTGCCAGCAGTTACTCCTCGGGACAGCTGAACACTGAAGCTTTCTTT.

The chain carries TRBV7-2 and TRBJ2-7; 8 bases are a match to TRBD2. The CDR3 loop spans 14 amino acids. Germline CDR1 reads SGHTA; CDR2 reads FQGNSA. With 5 bases clipped from V and 3 bases from J, the junction kept 6 bases outside the gene matches. CDR3 DNA sequence: TGTGCCAGCAGCCTGGGACTAGAGGGCTACGAGCAGTACTTC. This sequence encodes CASSLGLEGYEQYF. The full variable domain, rest sourced from reference TRBV7-2 and TRBJ2-7, is GAGVSQSPSNKVTEKGKDVELRCDPISGHTALYWYRQSLGQGLEFLIYFQGNSAPDKSGLPSDRFSAERTGGSVSTLTIQRTQQEDSAVYLCASSLGLEGYEQYFGPGTRLTVT.

This chain links TRBV5-6 with TRBJ2-7; possibly TRBD2 for D (5 bases). Trimming shortened V by 0 bases and J by 6 bases, and 13 bases separated the two germline ends. From germline, CDR1 is SGHDT and CDR2 YYEEEE. The CDR3 is 14 amino acids. The DNA of the CDR3 is TGTGCCAGCAGCTTGGCGGGAACCCCCCTCGAGCAGTACTTC. Translation gives CASSLAGTPLEQYF.

The chain joins TRBV29-1 to TRBJ2-5; 12 nucleotides agree with TRBD2. Germline-derived CDR1 and CDR2 are SQVTM and ANQGSEA. This CDR3 is built from 14 residues. After removal of 7 bases from V and 2 bases from J, the junction contained 5 bases not matched to a gene. In nucleotides, the CDR3 is TGCAGCGCCAACGGACTAGCGGGACAAGAGACCCAGTACTTC. Translating gives CSANGLAGQETQYF.

The V and J genes are TRBV9 and TRBJ2-5; D is unresolved. Germline V gives CDR1 SGDLS, CDR2 YYNGEE. The V and J ends lost 3 bases and 5 bases respectively, with 11 bases between them. The CDR3 contains 13 residues. The CDR3 here is CASSARLEETQYF. In DNA form, the CDR3 reads TGTGCCAGCAGCGCCCGACTGGAGGAGACCCAGTACTTC. Combining the CDR3 with reference TRBV9 and TRBJ2-5 gives the whole variable domain DSGVTQTPKHLITATGQRVTLRCSPRSGDLSVYWYQQSLDQGLQFLIQYYNGEERAKGNILERFSAQQFPDLHSELNLSSLELGDSALYFCASSARLEETQYFGPGTRLLVL.

The gene calls are TRBV5-1 and TRBJ1-1, with 11 bases matching TRBD1. V lost 3 bases and J lost 11; bases outside the gene matches: 9. CDR1 and CDR2 (germline): SGHRS, YFSETQ. This CDR3 is built from 14 residues. CDR3 coding DNA: TGCGCCAGCAGCTCTCTAGGACAGGGGGCTGCTGCTTTCTTT. Translation: CASSSLGQGAAAFF.

The genes are TRBV3-1 (or the pseudogene TRBV3-2) and TRBJ2-5; 7 bases line up with TRBD1. The CDR3 runs 15 residues. CDR1 is LGHDT, CDR2 YNNKEL, per germline (reference sequence). Germline trimming cut 6 bases from V and 5 bases from J; bases unmatched to any gene: 12. CDR3 DNA: TGTGCCAGCAGTCCTTCAAACAGGGGTGTGGAGACCCAGTACTTC. Amino acid sequence: CASSPSNRGVETQYF.

The J gene is TRBJ2-1, the V gene TRBV5-6, with a weak D call TRBD1 (5 bases). This CDR3 is built from 18 residues. The germline gives CDR1 SGHDT, CDR2 YYEEEE. V lost 4 bases, J lost 6 bases, and 26 bases lay in between. CDR3 loop: CASSRRIRTQGVSNEQFF. Written as DNA, the CDR3 is TGTGCCAGCAGCCGTCGAATAAGGACCCAAGGGGTTAGCAATGAGCAGTTCTTC. The full variable domain, completed using reference TRBV5-6 and TRBJ2-1, is DAGVTQSPTHLIKTRGQQVTLRCSPKSGHDTVSWYQQALGQGPQFIFQYYEEEERQRGNFPDRFSGHQFPNYSSELNVNALLLGDSALYLCASSRRIRTQGVSNEQFFGPGTRLTVL.

This sequence joins TRBV28 and TRBJ1-5, with D uncertain. The CDR3 runs to 14 residues. The germline gives CDR1 MDHEN, CDR2 SYDVKM. The V and J ends lost 3 bases and 0 bases respectively, with 6 bases between them. CDR3 sequence: CASSFEISNQPQHF. The CDR3 region has the DNA TGTGCCAGCAGTTTTGAGATTAGCAATCAGCCCCAGCATTTT. Combining the CDR3 with reference TRBV28 and TRBJ1-5 gives the whole variable domain DVKVTQSSRYLVKRTGEKVFLECVQDMDHENMFWYRQDPGLGLRLIYFSYDVKMKEKGDIPEGYSVSREKKERFSLILESASTNQTSMYLCASSFEISNQPQHFGDGTRLSIL.

V gene TRBV5-1 combines with J gene TRBJ1-1; 8 bases line up with TRBD1. The germline V gene has CDR1 SGHRS and CDR2 YFSETQ. CDR3 length equals 17 residues. V dropped 4 bases and J dropped 0; count of bases not matched to a gene: 11. CDR3 residues: CASSLGQGPPMNTEAFF. The CDR3 region has the DNA TGCGCCAGCAGCCTTGGACAGGGTCCACCCATGAACACTGAAGCTTTCTTT.

The rearrangement links TRBV7-2 to TRBJ2-1; tentatively, D is TRBD2 (7 bases). There are 17 residues in the CDR3. CDR1 is SGHTA and CDR2 is FQGNSA in the germline V gene. V lost 5 bases and J lost 2, with 19 bases in between. For the CDR3, the DNA is TGTGCCAGCAGCCTAGGCGGGGGCGGACCGGCCTACAATGAGCAGTTCTTC. Its translation is CASSLGGGGPAYNEQFF.

This sequence joins TRBV13 and TRBJ2-5; 7 bases are a match to TRBD1. Germline V gives CDR1 PRHDT, CDR2 FYEKMQ (reference sequence). The V segment lost 5 bases and the J segment 5 bases; nucleotides outside the gene matches: 17. This CDR3 is 17 amino acids long. The CDR3 bases are TGTGCCAGCAGCCCGTCTCCGGGACAGAGCCTATGGGAGACCCAGTACTTC. Protein: CASSPSPGQSLWETQYF.

This clone was picked up one time. The V and J genes are TRBV5-6 and TRBJ1-5; TRBD1 matches at 8 bases. Looked up from germline, CDR1 is SGHDT and CDR2 is YYEEEE. Trimming removed 4 bases from V and 7 bases from J; junction bases left unmatched: 7. The CDR3 loop spans 14 amino acids. For the CDR3, the DNA is TGTGCCAGCAGCATAGGACAGGGAAGGCAGCCCCAGCATTTT. It codes for CASSIGQGRQPQHF.

J is TRBJ1-4 and V is TRBV19; D unresolved. The CDR3 is made up of 14 amino acids. The V end was cut by 5 bases, the J end by 8 bases, with 15 bases between. Germline V gene sequence: CDR1 LNHDA, CDR2 SQIVND (reference sequence). The CDR3 coding sequence is TGTGCCAGTAGTCGGAGGAGTTCGAGGGAAAAACTGTTTTTT. It encodes CASSRRSSREKLFF.

The V call is TRBV21-1, the J call TRBJ2-3; the DNA was not used to check the table's D call, TRBD1. TRBV21-1 represents a pseudogene. The CDR3 extends over 18 amino acids. Here the CDR3 DNA reads TGTGCCAGCAGCAAAACAGGGGGCTCCGGTCCTAGCACAGATACGCAGTATTTT. As protein: CASSKTGGSGPSTDTQYF.

The chain joins TRBV5-1 to TRBJ2-7, with 12 bases identical to TRBD2. This CDR3 region has 16 residues. V lost 0 bases to trimming and J lost 6 bases; unmatched junction nucleotides: 7. Germline V gene sequence: CDR1 SGHRS, CDR2 YFSETQ. CDR3 residues: CASSLGTSGIGSEQYF. The CDR3 DNA sequence: TGCGCCAGCAGCTTGGGGACTAGCGGGATAGGTAGCGAGCAGTACTTC.

CDR3 in amino acids: CASSLDQEDTIYF. In DNA form, the CDR3 reads TGTGCCAGCAGCCTAGACCAGGAGGACACCATATATTTT. The chain combines TRBV7-2 with TRBJ1-3; D unresolved. CDR1 is SGHTA and CDR2 is FQGNSA in the germline V gene. This CDR3 has 13 amino acids. Between the trimmed V and J ends, which lost 5 bases and 8 bases, there was a span of 13 bases.

This clone has just one count. This sequence joins TRBV7-9 and TRBJ2-1, with 10 bases fitting TRBD2. The CDR3 is made up of 15 amino acids. The V and J ends lost 5 bases and 3 bases, in that order; junction bases with no gene match: 4. The V gene's germline CDR1 is SEHNR and CDR2 FQNEAQ (reference sequence). CDR3 in amino acids: CASSPLAGDYNEQFF. CDR3 nucleotide sequence: TGTGCCAGCAGCCCCCTAGCGGGAGACTACAATGAGCAGTTCTTC.

The V call is TRBV28, the J call TRBJ2-1, with no clear D. CDR1 and CDR2 from the germline V gene are MDHEN and SYDVKM. Trimming stripped 1 base from V and 6 bases from J, with 7 bases between. The CDR3 is made up of 13 amino acids. CDR3 in amino acids: CASSLSLPNEQFF. In nucleotides, the CDR3 is TGTGCCAGCAGTTTATCACTACCCAATGAGCAGTTCTTC.

This chain links TRBV4-1 with TRBJ2-1, with 7 bases that match TRBD2. V lost 4 bases and J lost 3; bases outside the gene matches: 6. The CDR3 contains 15 residues. The germline V gene encodes CDR1 MGHRA and CDR2 YSYEKL. The CDR3 coding sequence is TGCGCCAGCAGCCTCGGAGCGGGAAACTACAATGAGCAGTTCTTC. It yields the protein CASSLGAGNYNEQFF.

The chain has TRBV7-9 and TRBJ2-1; 9 bases are shared with TRBD2. CDR3 length: 13 amino acids. From germline, CDR1 is SEHNR and CDR2 FQNEAQ (reference sequence). The V gene end was trimmed by 2 bases and the J gene end by 9 bases; junction bases not matched to a gene: 2. Here the CDR3 DNA reads TGTGCCAGCAGCTTACTAGCGGGACTTGAGCAGTTCTTC. This sequence encodes CASSLLAGLEQFF.

The rearrangement joins TRBV18 to TRBJ1-2; D unclear. The CDR3 runs to 14 residues. V was pared by 5 bases and J by 0 bases, with 10 bases between. Germline V gene lookup returns CDR1 KGHSH and CDR2 LQKENI. CDR3 DNA: TGTGCCAGCTCAGTAGAAGCTGCTAACTATGGCTACACCTTC. It specifies CASSVEAANYGYTF.

The chain employs TRBV14 and TRBJ2-5, with D unresolved. Germline V gene sequence: CDR1 SGHDN, CDR2 FVKESK. The V and J ends lost 4 bases and 5 bases respectively, with 8 bases between them. This CDR3 spans 12 amino acids. This CDR3 reads CASSPSRETQYF. The CDR3 DNA is TGTGCCAGCAGCCCTTCCCGGGAGACCCAGTACTTC.

The V gene is TRBV9, the J gene TRBJ2-1, with 8 bases fitting TRBD1. V dropped 2 bases and J dropped 7; count of bases not matched to a gene: 8. The CDR3 contains 15 residues. Looked up from germline, CDR1 is SGDLS and CDR2 is YYNGEE. The CDR3 nucleotides are TGTGCCAGCAGCGTCCAGGGGGCCCTTTCTAATGAGCAGTTCTTC. It is translated as CASSVQGALSNEQFF. Variable domain in full (rest from reference TRBV9 and TRBJ2-1): DSGVTQTPKHLITATGQRVTLRCSPRSGDLSVYWYQQSLDQGLQFLIQYYNGEERAKGNILERFSAQQFPDLHSELNLSSLELGDSALYFCASSVQGALSNEQFFGPGTRLTVL.

The CDR3: CASSLIDLGVRTRGIDTQYF. The CDR3 coding sequence is TGTGCCAGCAGTTTAATCGATTTGGGGGTACGGACTAGAGGAATAGATACGCAGTATTTT. V usage is TRBV28 and J usage is TRBJ2-3; 7 nucleotides line up with TRBD2. CDR1 is MDHEN, CDR2 SYDVKM, per germline. Trimming cost V 2 bases and J 5 bases; bases outside gene matches: 22. This CDR3 is built from 20 residues.